These 17 T cell receptor beta chains came from one sample sequenced in a study of regulatory T cells in long-lasting Graves disease. The time point here: persistent/refractory GD, antithyroid drugs over 5 years with positive TRAb. Construction of the TCR library relied on RNA isolated from PBMCs. CDR3 regions were amplified by Arm-PCR using iRepertoire HTBI primers to build TCR beta libraries. TCRdb re-called the multiplex PCR reads with MiXCR, one entry per CDR3 protein. The sample records about 660,000 distinct CDR3 sequences, about 30% being singletons. The sample was peripheral blood mononuclear cells (PBMCs), taken when the disease was refractory, from a patient treated with antithyroid drugs. These receptors were collected from a female donor with Graves disease.

The V and J genes are TRBV27 and TRBJ1-1; 8 bases align to TRBD1. Trimming removed 6 bases from V and 0 bases from J; junction bases left unmatched: 9. Germline V CDR1 and CDR2: MNHEY, SMNVEV (reference sequence). The CDR3 has 16 amino acids. CDR3 in amino acids: CASSLLTGALNTEAFF. The DNA for the CDR3 is TGTGCCAGCAGCTTACTGACAGGGGCCCTGAACACTGAAGCTTTCTTT.

The chain joins TRBV6-1 to TRBJ1-1; 8 bases map to TRBD1. CDR3 length: 14 amino acids. Trimming cost V 6 bases and J 8 bases; bases outside gene matches: 11. Germline V gives CDR1 MNHNS, CDR2 SASEGT. CDR3 in amino acids: CASRGGQVRREAFF. The CDR3 nucleotides are TGTGCCAGCAGGGGGGGACAGGTGCGGAGGGAAGCTTTCTTT.

This clonotype was recorded many times. V is TRBV24-1 and J is TRBJ2-5; 7 bases map to TRBD1. The V and J ends lost 4 bases and 0 bases, in that order; junction bases with no gene match: 4. The germline V gene encodes CDR1 KGHDR and CDR2 SFDVKD. CDR3 length: 15 residues. DNA of the CDR3: TGTGCCACCAGTGACACGGGACAGCACCAAGAGACCCAGTACTTC. It translates to CATSDTGQHQETQYF.

This clonotype was observed a few times. The chain couples TRBV20-1 to TRBJ2-2, with a weak D call TRBD2 (7 bases). The germline CDR1 and CDR2 sequences are DFQATT and SNEGSKA (reference sequence). V was clipped by 3 bases and J by 4 bases, with 12 bases between them. The CDR3 sequence is 14 residues long. The CDR3 region is CSARNREGTGELFF. The CDR3 DNA follows: TGCAGTGCTAGGAACAGGGAGGGCACCGGGGAGCTGTTTTTT.

The chain carries TRBV20-1 and TRBJ1-2; 7 nucleotides agree with TRBD1. This CDR3 comprises 11 residues. With V trimmed by 6 bases and J by 7 bases, 5 bases remained unmatched. Germline values: CDR1 DFQATT, CDR2 SNEGSKA (reference sequence). CDR3 DNA: TGCAGTGCCAAGGGGGCGGGTGGCTACACCTTC. Its translation is CSAKGAGGYTF.

The V gene is TRBV5-5, the J gene TRBJ2-5; 10 positions match TRBD2. Losses at the gene ends were 4 bases for V and 1 base for J; bases not matched to a gene: 4. CDR1 SGHKS and CDR2 YYEKEE come from the germline V gene (reference sequence). This CDR3 has 15 amino acids. The CDR3, as DNA: TGTGCCAGCAGCGCGCTAGCGGGGGTCCAAGAGACCCAGTACTTC. Translated, it gives CASSALAGVQETQYF.

The rearrangement joins TRBV20-1 to TRBJ2-5, with 11 bases that match TRBD2. The CDR3 contains 15 residues. Germline V gene data show CDR1 as DFQATT and CDR2 as SNEGSKA (reference sequence). With 1 base clipped from V and 5 bases from J, the junction kept 6 bases outside the gene matches. CDR3 residues: CSARVATSGTETQYF. The CDR3 DNA sequence: TGCAGTGCTAGAGTCGCGACTAGCGGGACCGAGACCCAGTACTTC.

This clonotype was detected ten times or more. J is TRBJ2-7 and V is TRBV12-3 or TRBV12-4; D is unresolved. This CDR3 is built from 13 residues. The V and J ends lost 6 bases and 0 bases respectively, with 9 bases between them. The CDR3 DNA reads as TGTGCCAGCAGAGATACGAACTCCTACGAGCAGTACTTC. Translation gives CASRDTNSYEQYF.

V gene TRBV6-1 combines with J gene TRBJ1-1; D uncertain. V lost 6 bases to trimming and J lost 0 bases, with 11 bases between them. This CDR3 is 14 amino acids long. The V gene's germline CDR1 is MNHNS and CDR2 SASEGT. In nucleotides, the CDR3 is TGTGCCAGCAGCCCTACCTCCCTGAACACTGAAGCTTTCTTT. Translating gives CASSPTSLNTEAFF.

This clonotype was observed many times. The germline gene is not matched at one end of the junction; a read error may be the cause. V usage is TRBV5-1 and J usage is TRBJ2-7; the D gene is possibly TRBD1 (5 bases). The length of the CDR3 is 13 residues. The germline gives CDR1 SGHRS, CDR2 YFSETQ. The DNA of the CDR3 is TGTGCCAGCAGCTTCGACAGCTCCTACGAGCAGTACTTC. Its protein is CASSFDSSYEQYF.

The chain joins TRBV2 to TRBJ1-1; 7 bases are shared with TRBD1. The germline V gene has CDR1 SNHLY and CDR2 FYNNEI. The CDR3 extends over 13 amino acids. Trimming cost V 10 bases and J 2 bases; bases outside gene matches: 7. The CDR3 loop reads CATQTGPNTEAFF. The CDR3 nucleotides are TGTGCCACGCAGACAGGGCCTAACACTGAAGCTTTCTTT.

This clonotype was counted a few times. The V gene is TRBV12-3 or TRBV12-4, the J gene TRBJ1-1; 8 bases fit TRBD1. This CDR3 is built from 14 residues. V lost 6 bases to trimming and J lost 1 base; unmatched junction nucleotides: 4. The CDR3: CASRDRGENTEAFF. CDR3 DNA sequence: TGTGCCAGCAGAGACAGGGGAGAGAACACTGAAGCTTTCTTT.

This clonotype was counted between two and nine times. In nucleotides, the CDR3 is TGTGCCAGCAGTCTAAGGGGACGGAGCAATCAGCCCCAGCATTTT. Translation: CASSLRGRSNQPQHF. The V call is TRBV27, the J call TRBJ1-5; D is possibly TRBD1 (5 bases). Germline V gives CDR1 MNHEY, CDR2 SMNVEV (reference sequence). V lost 5 bases to trimming and J lost 1 base, with 12 bases between them. This CDR3 comprises 15 residues.

Many counts were recorded for this clonotype. This chain links TRBV28 with TRBJ1-2, with D perhaps matching TRBD1 (5 bases). CDR3 length: 14 residues. From germline, CDR1 is MDHEN and CDR2 SYDVKM. V was clipped by 2 bases and J by 2 bases, with 9 bases between them. CDR3 sequence (DNA): TGTGCCAGCAGTTTAATCTCAGGGAACTATGGCTACACCTTC. Translated, it gives CASSLISGNYGYTF.

In this sample, this clonotype turned up once. The chain recombines TRBV5-4 with TRBJ2-7; perhaps TRBD2 as D (5 bases). V lost 0 bases, J lost 4 bases, and 11 bases lay in between. This CDR3 is built from 14 residues. CDR1 and CDR2 from the germline V gene are SGHNT and YYREEE (reference sequence). The CDR3 DNA is TGTGCCAGCAGCTTGGACACTAGAGGTTACGAGCAGTACTTC. This encodes CASSLDTRGYEQYF.

The table lists this clonotype with a few counts. V and J are TRBV11-2 and TRBJ2-7; D gene unclear. The CDR3 runs 14 residues. Trimming pared 4 bases from V and 2 bases from J, leaving 12 bases between. Germline loops: CDR1 SGHAT, CDR2 FQNNGV. The CDR3 reads CASSSGIEPYEQYF. The CDR3 DNA reads as TGTGCCAGCAGCTCCGGCATTGAGCCCTACGAGCAGTACTTC.

The rearrangement uses TRBV2 and TRBJ2-7; 8 bases match TRBD2. Per the germline V gene, CDR1 is SNHLY and CDR2 is FYNNEI. The CDR3 is 16 residues long. J lost 5 bases, V lost 5 bases, and 14 bases had no gene match. The CDR3 region has the DNA TGTGCCAGCAGTTACCTCCGCGGGACTAGTGCCGACGAGCAGTACTTC. It encodes CASSYLRGTSADEQYF.